This T cell receptor beta chain was sequenced for a study of shared clonotypes between healthy human individuals. Clones were read by immunoSEQ multiplex PCR, and TCRdb kept only the in-frame ones, dropping some. The table records about 520,000 clones, approximately 78% of them present only once. This CDR3 has 13 residues. V dropped 10 bases and J dropped 2 bases, with 12 bases sitting between them. Germline V gene data show CDR1 as SNHLY and CDR2 as FYNNEI. This TCR was recovered from a woman aged 40 to 55 in good health. Some clones in this sample may be carry-over from other donors' samples. The chain has TRBV2 and TRBJ2-1, with a possible D match to TRBD2 (6 bases). The sample was PBMCs. CDR3 sequence: CATSGGAYNEQFF. DNA of the CDR3: TGTGCCACGAGCGGAGGGGCCTACAATGAGCAGTTCTTC.